This TCR beta chain emerged from a study of T cell changes during pregnancy in multiple sclerosis. Assay used: immunoSEQ multiplex PCR; TCRdb lists only in-frame clones, some missing. Here the sample spans about 47,000 clones, roughly nine tenths being singletons. From germline, CDR1 is PRHDT and CDR2 FYEKMQ (reference sequence). The V gene lost 5 bases and the J gene lost 0 bases, with 11 bases spanning the gap. The CDR3 consists of 14 residues. The J gene is TRBJ2-7, the V gene TRBV13; D unresolved. Material: CD8+ T cells from peripheral blood mononuclear cells, obtained in the second trimester of pregnancy. This TCR derives from a female donor with multiple sclerosis, enrolled in a pregnancy study. The CDR3: CASSPFVNSYEQYF. The DNA for the CDR3 is TGTGCCAGCAGCCCTTTTGTTAACTCCTACGAGCAGTACTTC.